The next 30 T cell receptor beta chains were all read from a single sample in a study of CD8 T cells in Susac syndrome. Random hexamers primed reverse transcription of 0.5 to 1 ug RNA. TCRdb processed the immunoSEQ multiplex PCR reads anew with MiXCR; each CDR3 protein has one entry. The sample has about 440,000 distinct CDR3 sequences; approximately 89% are singletons. The sequenced sample consisted of CD8+ T cells from PBMCs. The source of these receptors is a human donor with multiple sclerosis.

The CDR3 DNA sequence: TGTGCCAGCAGTGAAGATTACAACAGCAACTATGGCTACACCTTC. It specifies CASSEDYNSNYGYTF. The genes are TRBV6-1 and TRBJ1-2; D remains ambiguous. Trimming removed 1 base from V and 2 bases from J, with 11 bases in between. Germline CDR1 is MNHNS and CDR2 is SASEGT. The CDR3 extends over 15 amino acids.

This clonotype has just a few counts. V gene TRBV19 combines with J gene TRBJ2-7, with TRBD1 matching over 10 bases. This CDR3 spans 14 amino acids. With 6 bases clipped from V and 2 bases from J, the junction kept 4 bases outside the gene matches. The V gene's germline CDR1 is LNHDA and CDR2 SQIVND (reference sequence). The CDR3 loop reads CASSTGQGTYEQYF. The CDR3 coding sequence is TGTGCCAGTAGCACGGGACAGGGGACCTACGAGCAGTACTTC. The full variable domain, its missing parts supplied by reference TRBV19 and TRBJ2-7, is DGGITQSPKYLFRKEGQNVTLSCEQNLNHDAMYWYRQDPGQGLRLIYYSQIVNDFQKGDIAEGYSVSREKKESFPLTVTSAQKNPTAFYLCASSTGQGTYEQYFGPGTRLTVT.

The chain joins TRBV5-6 to TRBJ2-1; 9 positions agree with TRBD2. Germline CDR1 SGHDT, CDR2 YYEEEE. The CDR3 runs to 19 residues. V lost 5 bases to trimming and J lost 3 bases; unmatched junction nucleotides: 18. The CDR3, as DNA: TGTGCCAGCAGTCCGCATTGGGGGCCTAGCGGGGTCCTCTACAATGAGCAGTTCTTC. It encodes CASSPHWGPSGVLYNEQFF.

The CDR3 here is CASSQAGGGYEQYF. The DNA for the CDR3 is TGCGCCAGCAGCCAAGCGGGCGGAGGCTACGAGCAGTACTTC. The V call is TRBV4-1, the J call TRBJ2-7; TRBD2 is a possible D gene (5 bases). V was cut by 1 base and J by 3 bases, with 10 bases left in between. The CDR3 covers 14 residues. Germline-derived CDR1 and CDR2 are MGHRA and YSYEKL.

The gene calls are TRBV12-3 or TRBV12-4 and TRBJ2-7; 9 bases fit TRBD1. CDR3 length: 16 residues. J was trimmed by 3 bases and V by 3 bases; bases with no gene match: 9. The CDR3 sequence: CASSLYRDRANYEQYF. The CDR3 coding sequence is TGTGCCAGCAGTTTGTACCGGGACAGGGCGAACTACGAGCAGTACTTC.

V gene TRBV20-1 combines with J gene TRBJ2-7; the match to TRBD1 covers 9 bases. V shed 5 bases and J 3 bases; nucleotides not matched to a gene: 11. Germline CDR1 reads DFQATT; CDR2 reads SNEGSKA (reference sequence). The CDR3 loop spans 15 amino acids. The DNA for the CDR3 is TGCAGTGCTCGATTATTCACGGGACAGGGCTACGAGCAGTACTTC. Amino acid sequence: CSARLFTGQGYEQYF.

As DNA, the CDR3 is TGTGCCAGCAAACTTTCTAGCGGGATTGTAGATACGCAGTATTTT. It specifies CASKLSSGIVDTQYF. The rearrangement uses TRBV6-1 and TRBJ2-3; 9 bases line up with TRBD2. The CDR3 is 15 amino acids. The ends lost 7 bases at V and 5 bases at J; junction bases unmatched: 10. Germline CDR1 MNHNS, CDR2 SASEGT.

Of note for this clonotype: The junction departs from germline at one end; a sequencing error may be responsible. This chain connects TRBV6-4 to TRBJ2-1, with 10 bases identical to TRBD2. The CDR3 loop spans 15 amino acids. Germline V gene sequence: CDR1 MRHNA, CDR2 SNTAGT. The CDR3 DNA is TGTGCCAGCAGTGAAAGCGGGGGGGCCTACAATGAGCAGCTCTTC. It codes for CASSESGGAYNEQLF.

With regard to this clonotype: A read error is likely, as this CDR3 ends without the conserved phenylalanine or tryptophan. The chain is built from TRBV20-1 and TRBJ2-3; no firm D call. CDR1 is DFQATT, CDR2 SNEGSKA, per germline (reference sequence). V dropped 0 bases and J dropped 0 bases, with 7 bases sitting between them. The CDR3 loop spans 14 amino acids. The CDR3 protein is CSARELASTDTQYL. The CDR3 DNA is TGCAGTGCTAGAGAGTTGGCGAGCACAGATACGCAGTATCTT.

The rearrangement links TRBV19 to TRBJ2-1; D possibly matches TRBD1 or TRBD2 (5 bases each). Trimming removed 5 bases at V and 2 bases at J, with 10 bases between. This CDR3 region has 14 residues. Germline CDR1 is LNHDA and CDR2 is SQIVND (reference sequence). The CDR3 protein is CASSPWDAYNEQFF. CDR3 sequence (DNA): TGTGCCAGTAGTCCCTGGGACGCCTACAATGAGCAGTTCTTC.

The gene calls are TRBV2 and TRBJ2-5; no reliable D call. V dropped 3 bases and J dropped 1 base, with 12 bases sitting between them. Per germline, CDR1 SNHLY and CDR2 FYNNEI. The CDR3 extends over 15 amino acids. In DNA form, the CDR3 reads TGTGCCAGCAGTGAGACGGGTGGGGTCCAAGAGACCCAGTACTTC. It yields the protein CASSETGGVQETQYF.

This clonotype was counted a single time. The V gene is TRBV12-3 or TRBV12-4, the J gene TRBJ2-7; D unresolved. V was pared by 2 bases and J by 2 bases, with 10 bases between. The CDR3 loop spans 14 amino acids. In nucleotides, the CDR3 is TGTGCCAGCAGTTTAAAGGCATATACCTACGAGCAGTACTTC. Translated: CASSLKAYTYEQYF.

This chain links TRBV5-1 with TRBJ2-2; D uncertain. Germline loops: CDR1 SGHRS, CDR2 YFSETQ. Trimming pared 0 bases from V and 1 base from J, leaving 7 bases between. The CDR3 is made up of 15 amino acids. CDR3 in DNA: TGCGCCAGCAGCTTGGTTGAGGAGAACACCGGGGAGCTGTTTTTT. Translation gives CASSLVEENTGELFF.

As DNA, the CDR3 is TGTGCCAGCAGCGGGAGCGGGGGGGCGAGCACAGATACGCAGTATTTT. Amino acid sequence: CASSGSGGASTDTQYF. J is TRBJ2-3 and V is TRBV11-2; 10 bases line up with TRBD2. Germline CDR1 SGHAT, CDR2 FQNNGV. The CDR3 is 16 residues long. The J segment lost 0 bases and the V segment lost 5 bases, leaving 5 bases of the junction unmatched. The whole variable domain, remainder taken from reference TRBV11-2 and TRBJ2-3, is EAGVAQSPRYKIIEKRQSVAFWCNPISGHATLYWYQQILGQGPKLLIQFQNNGVVDDSQLPKDRFSAERLKGVDSTLKIQPAKLEDSAVYLCASSGSGGASTDTQYFGPGTRLTVL.

The gene calls are TRBV14 and TRBJ1-2; D uncertain. Germline V gene data show CDR1 as SGHDN and CDR2 as FVKESK. The CDR3 covers 13 residues. V was trimmed by 1 base and J by 9 bases, leaving 12 bases between them. The CDR3 loop is CASSQGTFESYTF. The CDR3, as DNA: TGTGCCAGCAGCCAAGGGACCTTCGAGAGCTACACCTTC.

The chain has TRBV7-8 and TRBJ1-1; a possible D gene is TRBD1 (5 bases). V lost 5 bases, J lost 1 base, and 14 bases lay in between. Germline CDR1 SGHVS, CDR2 FQNEAQ. The CDR3 spans 15 residues. CDR3 bases: TGTGCCAGCAGCCCCCCGGGACCCCAGAACACTGAAGCTTTCTTT. It is translated as CASSPPGPQNTEAFF.

This clonotype was observed a few times. The V call is TRBV7-9, the J call TRBJ2-7; 7 nucleotides line up with TRBD1. The ends lost 3 bases at V and 5 bases at J; junction bases unmatched: 4. The length of the CDR3 is 13 residues. Germline lookup yields CDR1 SEHNR and CDR2 FQNEAQ (reference sequence). This chain's CDR3 is CASSLQGGHEQYF. In nucleotides, the CDR3 is TGTGCCAGCAGCTTGCAAGGGGGCCACGAGCAGTACTTC.

In this sample, this clonotype turned up a few times. The V call is TRBV5-5, the J call TRBJ2-7; D gene unclear. Germline V gene data show CDR1 as SGHKS and CDR2 as YYEKEE (reference sequence). The germline V and J ends were trimmed by 4 bases and 0 bases, with 11 bases remaining between them. CDR3 size: 14 residues. The CDR3 spells CASSTWIGSYEQYF. The DNA of the CDR3 is TGTGCCAGCAGCACCTGGATTGGCTCCTACGAGCAGTACTTC.

The chain carries TRBV27 and TRBJ2-7; TRBD2 agrees at 10 bases. This CDR3 has 15 amino acids. V was pared by 4 bases and J by 4 bases, with 7 bases of the junction left unmatched. In germline, CDR1 is MNHEY, CDR2 SMNVEV (reference sequence). The CDR3 sequence: CASSSLAGGLYEQYF. The CDR3 DNA sequence: TGTGCCAGCAGTTCCTTAGCGGGAGGCCTATACGAGCAGTACTTC.

This chain connects TRBV4-1 to TRBJ2-3; 9 nucleotides line up with TRBD1. The germline gives CDR1 MGHRA, CDR2 YSYEKL. This CDR3 has 15 amino acids. The trim removed 5 bases at V and 2 bases at J, leaving 5 bases unmatched. CDR3 amino acids: CASSSQQGATDTQYF. The CDR3 DNA reads TGCGCCAGCAGCTCACAACAGGGGGCCACAGATACGCAGTATTTT.

This rearrangement joins TRBV12-3 or TRBV12-4 to TRBJ1-5; D gene uncertain. Trimming took off 5 bases at V and 4 bases at J, with 18 bases between the two ends. The CDR3 is 16 amino acids. In nucleotides, the CDR3 is TGTGCCAGCAGTAGAGACGCCGGGGATGTGAATCAGCCCCAGCATTTT. Translated, it gives CASSRDAGDVNQPQHF.

This chain uses TRBV5-6 with TRBJ1-1; TRBD1 aligns across 7 bases. V was clipped by 1 base and J by 1 base; unmatched bases: 4. This CDR3 comprises 15 residues. The germline CDR1 and CDR2 sequences are SGHDT and YYEEEE. The CDR3 sequence is CASSLQQGRNTEAFF. For the CDR3, the DNA is TGTGCCAGCAGCTTGCAACAGGGGAGGAACACTGAAGCTTTCTTT.

This chain joins TRBV29-1 and TRBJ1-1; D perhaps matches TRBD1 (5 bases). V was pared by 6 bases and J by 4 bases, with 15 bases between. The CDR3 totals 13 residues. The germline V gene has CDR1 SQVTM and CDR2 ANQGSEA. The CDR3 bases are TGCAGCGTATCGGGACGGCGGTCCACTGAAGCTTTCTTT. Amino acid sequence: CSVSGRRSTEAFF. The variable domain in full, with the rest retrieved from reference TRBV29-1 and TRBJ1-1, is SAVISQKPSRDICQRGTSLTIQCQVDSQVTMMFWYRQQPGQSLTLIATANQGSEATYESGFVIDKFPISRPNLTFSTLTVSNMSPEDSSIYLCSVSGRRSTEAFFGQGTRLTVV.

The rearrangement joins TRBV18 to TRBJ1-2; no reliable D call. The V end was cut by 3 bases, the J end by 2 bases, with 13 bases between. The CDR3 is 15 residues long. Germline CDR1 reads KGHSH; CDR2 reads LQKENI. DNA for the CDR3: TGTGCCAGCTCACCCGAGAGAGCGGTAAACTATGGCTACACCTTC. Translated: CASSPERAVNYGYTF.

The chain employs TRBV24-1 and TRBJ2-1, with 7 bases that match TRBD1. The CDR3 sequence is 16 residues long. Trimming removed 5 bases from V and 5 bases from J; junction bases left unmatched: 11. The germline V gene encodes CDR1 KGHDR and CDR2 SFDVKD. CDR3 sequence: CATSARDSGDNNEQFF. Written as DNA, the CDR3 is TGTGCCACCAGTGCTCGGGACAGCGGAGATAACAATGAGCAGTTCTTC.

The chain is built from TRBV20-1 and TRBJ1-5; D perhaps matches TRBD1 (5 bases). Per germline, CDR1 DFQATT and CDR2 SNEGSKA (reference sequence). V shed 6 bases and J shed 7 bases, with 19 bases lying between them. CDR3 size: 14 residues. The CDR3 spells CSAPGPDLGQPQHF. CDR3 sequence (DNA): TGCAGTGCGCCGGGACCGGACTTGGGCCAGCCCCAGCATTTT.

The count of this clonotype is one. The rearrangement uses TRBV27 and TRBJ2-7; 11 nucleotides align to TRBD2. CDR1 and CDR2 (germline): MNHEY, SMNVEV (reference sequence). This CDR3 is 18 amino acids long. The J segment lost 3 bases and the V segment lost 4 bases, leaving 14 bases of the junction unmatched. This chain's CDR3 is CASSSLETLAGDLYEQYF. The CDR3 bases are TGTGCCAGCAGTTCCCTCGAGACACTAGCGGGAGACCTCTACGAGCAGTACTTC.

The CDR3 is CASSQWTGTDTQYF. CDR3 sequence (DNA): TGCGCCAGCAGCCAGTGGACAGGCACAGATACGCAGTATTTT. The V and J genes are TRBV4-1 and TRBJ2-3; D is possibly TRBD1 (6 bases). The germline V gene encodes CDR1 MGHRA and CDR2 YSYEKL. The CDR3 is 14 residues long. V gave up 3 bases and J gave up 1 base, with 8 bases separating them.

This clonotype was observed a single time. This rearrangement joins TRBV19 to TRBJ1-1; a possible D gene is TRBD1 (6 bases). The CDR3 length is 16 residues. Germline CDR1 reads LNHDA; CDR2 reads SQIVND (reference sequence). V dropped 3 bases and J dropped 0 bases, with 14 bases sitting between them. CDR3 in amino acids: CASSIPGQTMNTEAFF. CDR3 nucleotide sequence: TGTGCCAGTAGTATCCCCGGACAGACTATGAACACTGAAGCTTTCTTT.

The V gene is TRBV12-5, the J gene TRBJ1-1; D is unresolved. V gave up 3 bases and J gave up 6 bases, with 5 bases separating them. Germline CDR1 is LGHNT and CDR2 is FRNRAP. The CDR3 has 11 amino acids. The CDR3 spells CASGLFPEAFF. CDR3 DNA: TGTGCTAGTGGTTTATTTCCTGAAGCTTTCTTT.